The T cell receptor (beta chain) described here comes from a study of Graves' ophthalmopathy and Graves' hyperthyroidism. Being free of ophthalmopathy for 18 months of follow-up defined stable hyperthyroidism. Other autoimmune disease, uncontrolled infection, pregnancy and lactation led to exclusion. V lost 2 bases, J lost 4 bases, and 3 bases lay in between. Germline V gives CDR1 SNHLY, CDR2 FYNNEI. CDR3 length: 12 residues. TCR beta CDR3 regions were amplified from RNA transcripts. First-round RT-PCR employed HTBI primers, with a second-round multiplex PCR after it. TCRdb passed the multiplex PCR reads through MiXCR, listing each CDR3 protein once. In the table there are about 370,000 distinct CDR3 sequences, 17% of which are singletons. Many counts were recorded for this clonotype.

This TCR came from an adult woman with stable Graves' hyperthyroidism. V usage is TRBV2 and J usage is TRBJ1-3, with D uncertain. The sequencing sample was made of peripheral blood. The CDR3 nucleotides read TGTGCCAGCAGTGAATCCGGAAACACCATATATTTT. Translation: CASSESGNTIYF. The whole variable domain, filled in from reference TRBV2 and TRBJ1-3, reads EPEVTQTPSHQVTQMGQEVILRCVPISNHLYFYWYRQILGQKVEFLVSFYNNEISEKSEIFDDQFSVERPDGSNFTLKIRSTKLEDSAMYFCASSESGNTIYFGEGSWLTVV.